Listed here are 32 T cell receptor beta chains from one sample, sequenced in a study of blood T cell repertoires in COVID-19. The table came from immunoSEQ multiplex PCR; TCRdb's copy has only in-frame clones and leaves some out. The sample consists of around 81,000 clones, 88% of them appearing once. Source material: peripheral blood. The receptors come from a man in his sixties or seventies with acute or convalescent COVID-19.

The rearrangement links TRBV3-1 (or the pseudogene TRBV3-2) to TRBJ2-7, with a tentative D call TRBD1 (6 bases). The germline V gene has CDR1 LGHDT and CDR2 YNNKEL (reference sequence). Between the trimmed V and J ends, which lost 0 bases and 5 bases, there was a span of 14 bases. CDR3 size: 15 residues. DNA of the CDR3: TGTGCCAGCAGCCAAGAGTCCAGGGGAAGAGACGAGCAGTACTTC. It yields the protein CASSQESRGRDEQYF.

The chain employs TRBV7-8 and TRBJ2-2; 10 bases agree with TRBD2. The germline V gene encodes CDR1 SGHVS and CDR2 FQNEAQ. V lost 5 bases to trimming and J lost 4 bases; unmatched junction nucleotides: 4. The CDR3 loop spans 15 amino acids. This CDR3 is CASSQSGGATGELFF. The CDR3 nucleotides read TGTGCCAGCAGCCAGAGCGGGGGGGCCACCGGGGAGCTGTTTTTT.

This clone has a handful of counts. The chain carries TRBV2 and TRBJ2-7; 10 nucleotides match TRBD1. The V and J ends lost 8 bases and 5 bases, in that order; junction bases with no gene match: 9. CDR1 SNHLY and CDR2 FYNNEI come from the germline V gene. This CDR3 spans 14 amino acids. CDR3 in amino acids: CASSRDRGRDEQYF. CDR3 bases: TGTGCCAGCTCTCGGGACAGGGGTCGGGACGAGCAGTACTTC. The full variable domain, its missing parts supplied by reference TRBV2 and TRBJ2-7, is EPEVTQTPSHQVTQMGQEVILRCVPISNHLYFYWYRQILGQKVEFLVSFYNNEISEKSEIFDDQFSVERPDGSNFTLKIRSTKLEDSAMYFCASSRDRGRDEQYFGPGTRLTVT.

This clone was observed a single time. J is TRBJ2-3 and V is TRBV5-1, with TRBD2 matching 12 bases. The length of the CDR3 is 16 residues. With 2 bases clipped from V and 4 bases from J, the junction kept 5 bases outside the gene matches. Germline V gene data show CDR1 as SGHRS and CDR2 as YFSETQ. In DNA form, the CDR3 reads TGCGCCAGCAGCTTCATGACTAGCGGGAGTCCAGATACGCAGTATTTT. Translated, it gives CASSFMTSGSPDTQYF.

The chain joins TRBV10-3 to TRBJ2-3, with a weak D call TRBD2 (6 bases). The CDR3 totals 15 residues. The germline CDR1 and CDR2 sequences are ENHRY and SYGVKD. V shed 5 bases and J shed 2 bases, with 14 bases lying between them. For the CDR3, the DNA is TGTGCCATCAGTCGGACTAACTCCCTCACAGATACGCAGTATTTT. This translates into CAISRTNSLTDTQYF.

The chain is built from TRBV28 and TRBJ1-1, with D possibly being TRBD1 (5 bases). The CDR3 is 14 amino acids. The V gene lost 4 bases and the J gene lost 1 base, with 10 bases spanning the gap. Germline V gene data show CDR1 as MDHEN and CDR2 as SYDVKM. The CDR3, as DNA: TGTGCCAGCAGTTCAGGGATGGGGAACACTGAAGCTTTCTTT. This gives the protein CASSSGMGNTEAFF.

DNA of the CDR3: TGTGCCAGCTCAGCGGGCAGCCAAGAGACCCAGTACTTC. It codes for CASSAGSQETQYF. The rearrangement uses TRBV18 and TRBJ2-5; weak D call: TRBD2 (5 bases). V was shortened by 5 bases and J by 1 base, with 8 bases between the two germline ends. Germline V gene data show CDR1 as KGHSH and CDR2 as LQKENI. CDR3 length equals 13 residues.

This clone was observed a few times. The gene calls are TRBV28 and TRBJ2-7; the match to TRBD2 covers 7 bases. Trimming took 5 bases from V and 2 from J; bases not matched to a gene: 6. The CDR3 has 14 residues. From germline, CDR1 is MDHEN and CDR2 SYDVKM. The CDR3 is CASSQGLEPYEQYF. CDR3 sequence (DNA): TGTGCCAGCAGTCAAGGACTAGAACCCTACGAGCAGTACTTC.

J is TRBJ1-3 and V is TRBV15; 7 positions match TRBD1. CDR1 and CDR2 (germline): LNHNV, YYDKDF (reference sequence). The CDR3 has 16 residues. J gave up 0 bases and V 0 bases, and 2 bases lay outside the gene matches. The CDR3 nucleotides are TGTGCCACCAGCAGAGAGACAGGGAACTCTGGAAACACCATATATTTT. This sequence encodes CATSRETGNSGNTIYF.

V and J are TRBV5-5 and TRBJ2-1; 11 bases fit TRBD2. V gave up 7 bases and J gave up 2 bases; unmatched junction bases: 11. Germline CDR1 SGHKS, CDR2 YYEKEE (reference sequence). The CDR3 loop spans 17 amino acids. The CDR3 coding sequence is TGTGCCAGCTCCGGAACTAGCGGGAGTTTGACCTACAATGAGCAGTTCTTC. It translates to CASSGTSGSLTYNEQFF.

This rearrangement joins TRBV7-2 to TRBJ1-6, with TRBD1 matching over 7 bases. The CDR3 covers 15 residues. V lost 0 bases to trimming and J lost 9 bases; unmatched junction nucleotides: 5. Germline assignment: CDR1 SGHTA and CDR2 FQGNSA. This CDR3 is CASSLAGGQLSPLHF. CDR3 DNA sequence: TGTGCCAGCAGCTTAGCGGGGGGACAGCTTTCACCCCTCCACTTT.

The CDR3 region is CASSRTGTNEKLFF. Written as DNA, the CDR3 is TGTGCCAGCAGCCGGACAGGGACCAATGAAAAACTGTTTTTT. The V and J genes are TRBV6-5 and TRBJ1-4; 8 bases are shared with TRBD1. Unmatched junction bases numbered 5, after V lost 6 bases and J lost 5 bases. CDR3 length: 14 residues. Germline lookup yields CDR1 MNHEY and CDR2 SVGAGI.

The V and J genes are TRBV3-1 (or the pseudogene TRBV3-2) and TRBJ2-7; 12 nucleotides align to TRBD2. CDR3 length equals 14 residues. With 3 bases clipped from V and 6 bases from J, the junction kept 3 bases outside the gene matches. Germline CDR1 LGHDT, CDR2 YNNKEL (reference sequence). The CDR3, as DNA: TGTGCCAGCAGCCAGGGACTAGCGGGTTCCGAGCAGTACTTC. Its protein product is CASSQGLAGSEQYF.

DNA of the CDR3: TGTGCCAGCAGCCCCCGCGGGGCAGATACGCAGTATTTT. This gives the protein CASSPRGADTQYF. The chain has TRBV5-4 and TRBJ2-3, with a possible D match to TRBD2 (6 bases). CDR1 and CDR2 from the germline V gene are SGHNT and YYREEE (reference sequence). The CDR3 contains 13 residues. V was cut by 4 bases and J by 4 bases, with 10 bases left in between.

This clone was detected a few times. V and J are TRBV20-1 and TRBJ2-7; D is perhaps TRBD2 (6 bases). Germline CDR1 is DFQATT and CDR2 is SNEGSKA (reference sequence). V shed 7 bases and J shed 4 bases, with 11 bases lying between them. The CDR3 contains 11 residues. CDR3 DNA: TGCAGTGGAGCGGACTATTACGAGCAGTACTTC. The encoded protein is CSGADYYEQYF.

This chain joins TRBV6-2 or TRBV6-3 and TRBJ2-7, with D possibly TRBD2 on 6 matching bases. CDR3 size: 16 residues. In germline, CDR1 is MNHEY, CDR2 SVGEGT. Trimming shortened V by 6 bases and J by 3 bases, and 21 bases separated the two germline ends. The CDR3: CASSVSRAGIGYEQYF. The CDR3 DNA reads as TGTGCCAGCAGCGTTAGTCGGGCGGGAATCGGCTACGAGCAGTACTTC.

The chain employs TRBV27 and TRBJ1-2; maybe TRBD1 (6 bases). The CDR3 consists of 16 residues. V lost 3 bases and J 0 bases, leaving 14 bases between the germline ends. Per the germline V gene, CDR1 is MNHEY and CDR2 is SMNVEV (reference sequence). The CDR3 loop is CASSFSLRGSNYGYTF. CDR3 bases: TGTGCCAGCAGTTTCTCCCTCAGGGGTTCTAACTATGGCTACACCTTC.

The genes are TRBV11-2 and TRBJ2-5, with D uncertain. Germline assignment: CDR1 SGHAT and CDR2 FQNNGV. The germline V and J ends were trimmed by 0 bases and 1 base, with 9 bases remaining between them. The CDR3 extends over 15 amino acids. The CDR3 sequence is CASSLDLQSQETQYF. CDR3 nucleotide sequence: TGTGCCAGCAGCTTAGATTTACAGAGCCAAGAGACCCAGTACTTC.

The table lists this clone with a few counts. Written as DNA, the CDR3 is TGTGCCAGCCGGGGGGACAGGAGCGAGCTGTTTTTT. It yields the protein CASRGDRSELFF. V is TRBV2 and J is TRBJ2-2; D is perhaps TRBD1 (8 bases). Germline V gene lookup returns CDR1 SNHLY and CDR2 FYNNEI. The CDR3 is 12 residues long. Trimming took off 8 bases at V and 11 bases at J, with 15 bases between the two ends. The whole variable domain, filled in from reference TRBV2 and TRBJ2-2, reads EPEVTQTPSHQVTQMGQEVILRCVPISNHLYFYWYRQILGQKVEFLVSFYNNEISEKSEIFDDQFSVERPDGSNFTLKIRSTKLEDSAMYFCASRGDRSELFFGEGSRLTVL.

This chain joins TRBV18 and TRBJ1-3; D is uncertain. The germline V gene has CDR1 KGHSH and CDR2 LQKENI. The CDR3 runs to 15 residues. The V end was cut by 4 bases, the J end by 0 bases, with 10 bases between. CDR3 protein: CASSRIGSSGNTIYF. The CDR3 bases are TGTGCCAGCTCACGCATTGGGAGCTCTGGAAACACCATATATTTT.

The J gene is TRBJ1-5, the V gene TRBV28; D might be TRBD1 (5 bases). V lost 3 bases and J 5 bases, leaving 17 bases between the germline ends. This CDR3 is 16 amino acids long. CDR1 and CDR2 from the germline V gene are MDHEN and SYDVKM. The CDR3 DNA follows: TGTGCCAGCAGTTTTGGCCCGGGACTCCAAGATCAGCCCCAGCATTTT. Amino acid sequence: CASSFGPGLQDQPQHF.

The genes are TRBV5-1 and TRBJ1-6, with D possibly matching TRBD1 (5 bases). CDR1 SGHRS and CDR2 YFSETQ come from the germline V gene. V was clipped by 4 bases and J by 5 bases, with 16 bases between them. This CDR3 contains 16 residues. CDR3 sequence reads: CASSPLPGLDNSPLHF. The CDR3 coding sequence is TGCGCCAGCAGCCCCCTCCCAGGGTTGGATAATTCACCCCTCCACTTT.

This clone was detected once. This rearrangement joins TRBV30 to TRBJ1-1; the D gene is possibly TRBD1 (6 bases). The CDR3 contains 15 residues. Germline V gene data show CDR1 as GTSNPN and CDR2 as SVGIG (reference sequence). The germline V and J ends were trimmed by 4 bases and 4 bases, with 19 bases remaining between them. In nucleotides, the CDR3 is TGTGCCTGGACCCCACAGGGTTCGAGCGGCACTGAAGCTTTCTTT. Amino acid sequence: CAWTPQGSSGTEAFF.

The chain uses TRBV15 and TRBJ1-2; unclear D gene. The CDR3 contains 13 residues. The germline V gene has CDR1 LNHNV and CDR2 YYDKDF (reference sequence). V was trimmed by 5 bases and J by 2 bases, leaving 9 bases between them. The CDR3 DNA reads TGTGCCACCAGCGTTACAATGAACTATGGCTACACCTTC. Amino acids: CATSVTMNYGYTF.

This sequence joins TRBV5-4 and TRBJ2-1; 8 nucleotides line up with TRBD2. CDR1 is SGHNT, CDR2 YYREEE, per germline (reference sequence). The ends lost 2 bases at V and 4 bases at J; junction bases unmatched: 5. CDR3 length: 15 residues. In DNA form, the CDR3 reads TGTGCCAGCAGCTTAGCGGGAGTGCGATACAATGAGCAGTTCTTC. Amino acids: CASSLAGVRYNEQFF. Supplemented by reference TRBV5-4 and TRBJ2-1, the full variable domain reads ETGVTQSPTHLIKTRGQQVTLRCSSQSGHNTVSWYQQALGQGPQFIFQYYREEENGRGNFPPRFSGLQFPNYSSELNVNALELDDSALYLCASSLAGVRYNEQFFGPGTRLTVL.

V is TRBV15 and J is TRBJ1-2; D perhaps matches TRBD1 (5 bases). The ends were cut back, 0 bases at V and 7 bases at J, with 15 bases in the middle. The CDR3 is 15 amino acids. Germline V gene sequence: CDR1 LNHNV, CDR2 YYDKDF (reference sequence). Written as DNA, the CDR3 is TGTGCCACCAGCAGAGATGGGGCTCGGAGTTCTGGCTACACCTTC. Translation: CATSRDGARSSGYTF.

The CDR3 region is CASSPSWTGRDEELFF. CDR3 sequence (DNA): TGTGCCAGCAGCCCCTCTTGGACAGGGAGGGACGAGGAGCTGTTTTTT. The chain uses TRBV3-1 (or the pseudogene TRBV3-2) and TRBJ2-2; TRBD1 might be the D (8 bases). The V end was cut by 4 bases, the J end by 10 bases, with 22 bases between. CDR3 size: 16 residues. Per germline, CDR1 LGHDT and CDR2 YNNKEL (reference sequence).

This clone was seen just once. The gene calls are TRBV19 and TRBJ1-4; 9 bases map to TRBD1. The CDR3 extends over 14 amino acids. Germline CDR1 reads LNHDA; CDR2 reads SQIVND (reference sequence). J gave up 7 bases and V 7 bases, and 7 bases lay outside the gene matches. CDR3 coding DNA: TGTGCCAGTACCCCGACAGGGGGAAGTGAAAAACTGTTTTTT. Translation gives CASTPTGGSEKLFF.

CDR3 residues: CASSRQNEKLFF. The CDR3 DNA follows: TGTGCCAGCAGCCGACAGAATGAAAAACTGTTTTTT. The chain uses TRBV5-6 and TRBJ1-4, with D perhaps TRBD1 (5 bases). The CDR3 extends over 12 amino acids. The germline V gene has CDR1 SGHDT and CDR2 YYEEEE. V was cut by 4 bases and J by 5 bases, with 6 bases left in between.

This clone has more than one count but fewer than ten. The chain couples TRBV5-6 to TRBJ2-7, with D tentatively TRBD1 (5 bases). The CDR3 is made up of 12 amino acids. Germline V lookup: CDR1 SGHDT, CDR2 YYEEEE. Trimming shortened V by 5 bases and J by 6 bases, and 12 bases separated the two germline ends. DNA for the CDR3: TGTGCCAGCAGTTTCCAGGGTAGCGAGCAGTACTTC. It is translated as CASSFQGSEQYF. Complete variable domain (other parts from reference TRBV5-6 and TRBJ2-7): DAGVTQSPTHLIKTRGQQVTLRCSPKSGHDTVSWYQQALGQGPQFIFQYYEEEERQRGNFPDRFSGHQFPNYSSELNVNALLLGDSALYLCASSFQGSEQYFGPGTRLTVT.

In this sample, this clone turned up once. V is TRBV11-2 and J is TRBJ1-5; weak D call: TRBD1 (5 bases). The CDR3 loop spans 15 amino acids. From germline, CDR1 is SGHAT and CDR2 FQNNGV. V was cut by 0 bases and J by 3 bases, with 9 bases left in between. The CDR3 nucleotides are TGTGCCAGCAGCTTAGAAGGGGCGGTCAATCAGCCCCAGCATTTT. Translating it yields CASSLEGAVNQPQHF. Full variable domain (outside the CDR3, taken from reference TRBV11-2 and TRBJ1-5): EAGVAQSPRYKIIEKRQSVAFWCNPISGHATLYWYQQILGQGPKLLIQFQNNGVVDDSQLPKDRFSAERLKGVDSTLKIQPAKLEDSAVYLCASSLEGAVNQPQHFGDGTRLSIL.

V gene TRBV7-9 combines with J gene TRBJ1-1; the D gene is possibly TRBD1 (5 bases). The CDR3 is 12 amino acids. Trimming shortened V by 4 bases and J by 2 bases, and 5 bases separated the two germline ends. Germline CDR1 and CDR2: SEHNR and FQNEAQ (reference sequence). The CDR3 coding sequence is TGTGCCAGCAGCTGGACAAACACTGAAGCTTTCTTT. Protein sequence: CASSWTNTEAFF.